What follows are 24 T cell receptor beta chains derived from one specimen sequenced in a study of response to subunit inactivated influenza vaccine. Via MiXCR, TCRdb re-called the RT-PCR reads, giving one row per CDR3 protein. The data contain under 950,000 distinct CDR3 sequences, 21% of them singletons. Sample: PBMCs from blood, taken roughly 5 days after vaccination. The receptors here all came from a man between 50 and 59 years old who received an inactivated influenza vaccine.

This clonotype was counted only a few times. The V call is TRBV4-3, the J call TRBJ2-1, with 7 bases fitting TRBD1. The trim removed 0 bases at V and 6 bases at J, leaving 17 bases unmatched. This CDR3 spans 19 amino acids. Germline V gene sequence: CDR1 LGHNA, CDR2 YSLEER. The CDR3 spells CASSQEEYMGDRGSNEQFF. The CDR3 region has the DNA TGCGCCAGCAGCCAAGAAGAATATATGGGGGACAGAGGGAGCAATGAGCAGTTCTTC.

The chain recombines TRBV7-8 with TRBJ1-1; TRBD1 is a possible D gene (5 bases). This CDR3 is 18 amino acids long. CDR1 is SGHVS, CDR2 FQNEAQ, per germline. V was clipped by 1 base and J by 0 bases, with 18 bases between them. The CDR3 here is CASSLGFWGEAMNTEAFF. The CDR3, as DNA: TGTGCCAGCAGCTTAGGGTTTTGGGGCGAGGCCATGAACACTGAAGCTTTCTTT.

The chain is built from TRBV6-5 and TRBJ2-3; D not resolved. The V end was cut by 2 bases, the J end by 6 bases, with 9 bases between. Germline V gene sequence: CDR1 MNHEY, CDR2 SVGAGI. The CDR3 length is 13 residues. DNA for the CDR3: TGTGCCAGCAGTTACCCTTTATCCGATACGCAGTATTTT. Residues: CASSYPLSDTQYF.

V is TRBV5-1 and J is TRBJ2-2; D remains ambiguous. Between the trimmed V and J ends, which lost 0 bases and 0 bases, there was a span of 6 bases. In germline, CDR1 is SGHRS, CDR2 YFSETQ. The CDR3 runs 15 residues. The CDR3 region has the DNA TGCGCCAGCAGCTTGGAGACAACGAACACCGGGGAGCTGTTTTTT. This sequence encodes CASSLETTNTGELFF. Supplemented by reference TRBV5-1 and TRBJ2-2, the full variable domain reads KAGVTQTPRYLIKTRGQQVTLSCSPISGHRSVSWYQQTPGQGLQFLFEYFSETQRNKGNFPGRFSGRQFSNSRSEMNVSTLELGDSALYLCASSLETTNTGELFFGEGSRLTVL.

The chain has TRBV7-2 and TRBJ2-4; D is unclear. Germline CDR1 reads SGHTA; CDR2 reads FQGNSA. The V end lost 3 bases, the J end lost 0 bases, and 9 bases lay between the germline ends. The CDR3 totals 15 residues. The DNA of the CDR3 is TGTGCCAGCAGCTTGGATGTACTAGCCAAAAACATTCAGTACTTC. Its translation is CASSLDVLAKNIQYF. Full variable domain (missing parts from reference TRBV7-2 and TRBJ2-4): GAGVSQSPSNKVTEKGKDVELRCDPISGHTALYWYRQSLGQGLEFLIYFQGNSAPDKSGLPSDRFSAERTGGSVSTLTIQRTQQEDSAVYLCASSLDVLAKNIQYFGAGTRLSVL.

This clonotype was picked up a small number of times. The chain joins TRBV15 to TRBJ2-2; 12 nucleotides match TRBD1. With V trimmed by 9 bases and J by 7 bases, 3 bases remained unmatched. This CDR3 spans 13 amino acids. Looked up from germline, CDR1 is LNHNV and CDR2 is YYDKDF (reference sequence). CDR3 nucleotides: TGTGCCACGGGACAGGGGGCGGTCGGGGAGCTGTTTTTT. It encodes CATGQGAVGELFF.

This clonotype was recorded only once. The DNA for the CDR3 is TGCAGCGTGATACAGGGAGGCAATCAGCCCCAGCATTTT. Amino acid sequence: CSVIQGGNQPQHF. The chain is built from TRBV29-1 and TRBJ1-5, with a possible D match to TRBD1 (6 bases). The CDR3 covers 13 residues. CDR1 is SQVTM and CDR2 is ANQGSEA in the germline V gene. The V gene lost 6 bases and the J gene lost 2 bases, with 11 bases spanning the gap.

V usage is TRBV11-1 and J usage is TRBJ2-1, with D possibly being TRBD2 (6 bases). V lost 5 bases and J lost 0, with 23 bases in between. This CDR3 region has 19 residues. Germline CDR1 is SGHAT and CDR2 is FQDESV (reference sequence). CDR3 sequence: CASSATLGTSTGSYNEQFF. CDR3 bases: TGTGCCAGCAGCGCAACCCTAGGGACTTCTACTGGCTCCTACAATGAGCAGTTCTTC.

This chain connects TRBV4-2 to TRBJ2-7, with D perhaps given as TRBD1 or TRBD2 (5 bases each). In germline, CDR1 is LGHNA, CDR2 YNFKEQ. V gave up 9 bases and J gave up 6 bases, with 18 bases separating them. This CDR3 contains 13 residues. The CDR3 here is CASSRVEGSEQYF. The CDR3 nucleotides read TGTGCCAGTTCCAGGGTTGAGGGGAGCGAGCAGTACTTC.

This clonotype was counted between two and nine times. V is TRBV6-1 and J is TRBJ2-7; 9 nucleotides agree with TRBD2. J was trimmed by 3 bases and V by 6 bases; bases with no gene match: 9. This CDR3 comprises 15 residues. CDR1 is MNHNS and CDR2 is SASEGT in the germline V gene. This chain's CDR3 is CASRTGLAEIYEQYF. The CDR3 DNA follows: TGTGCCAGCAGGACGGGACTAGCCGAGATCTACGAGCAGTACTTC.

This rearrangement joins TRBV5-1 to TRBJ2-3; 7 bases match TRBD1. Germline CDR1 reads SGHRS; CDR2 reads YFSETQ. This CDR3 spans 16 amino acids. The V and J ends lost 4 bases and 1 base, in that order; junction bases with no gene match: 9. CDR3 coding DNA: TGCGCCAGCAGCATAGGGGGCGGGCGTGGCACAGATACGCAGTATTTT. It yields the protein CASSIGGGRGTDTQYF. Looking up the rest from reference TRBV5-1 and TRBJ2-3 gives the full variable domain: KAGVTQTPRYLIKTRGQQVTLSCSPISGHRSVSWYQQTPGQGLQFLFEYFSETQRNKGNFPGRFSGRQFSNSRSEMNVSTLELGDSALYLCASSIGGGRGTDTQYFGPGTRLTVL.

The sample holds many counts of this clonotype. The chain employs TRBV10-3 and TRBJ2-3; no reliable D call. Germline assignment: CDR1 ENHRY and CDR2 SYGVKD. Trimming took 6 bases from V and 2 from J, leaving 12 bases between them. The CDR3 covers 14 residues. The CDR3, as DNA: TGTGCCATCAGCCGCGACAAACTCACAGATACGCAGTATTTT. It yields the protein CAISRDKLTDTQYF.

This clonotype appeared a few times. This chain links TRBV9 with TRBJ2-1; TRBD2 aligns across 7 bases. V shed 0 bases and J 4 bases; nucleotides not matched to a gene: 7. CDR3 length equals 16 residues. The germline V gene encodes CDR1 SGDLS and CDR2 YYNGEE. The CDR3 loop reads CASSVGSAGPYNEQFF. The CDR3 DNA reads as TGTGCCAGCAGCGTAGGATCAGCGGGACCTTACAATGAGCAGTTCTTC. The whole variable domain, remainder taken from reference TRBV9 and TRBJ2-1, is DSGVTQTPKHLITATGQRVTLRCSPRSGDLSVYWYQQSLDQGLQFLIQYYNGEERAKGNILERFSAQQFPDLHSELNLSSLELGDSALYFCASSVGSAGPYNEQFFGPGTRLTVL.

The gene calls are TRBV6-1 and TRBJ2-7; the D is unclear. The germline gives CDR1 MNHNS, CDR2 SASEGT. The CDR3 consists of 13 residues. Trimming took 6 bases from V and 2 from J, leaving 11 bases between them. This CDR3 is CASRPHKTYEQYF. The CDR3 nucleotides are TGTGCCAGCAGACCCCATAAAACCTACGAGCAGTACTTC.

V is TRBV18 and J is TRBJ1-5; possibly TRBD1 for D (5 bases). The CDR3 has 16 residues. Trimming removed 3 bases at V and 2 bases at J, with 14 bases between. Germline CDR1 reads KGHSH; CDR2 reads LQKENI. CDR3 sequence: CASSPQGAGGNQPQHF. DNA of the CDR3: TGTGCCAGCTCACCTCAAGGGGCCGGAGGCAATCAGCCCCAGCATTTT.

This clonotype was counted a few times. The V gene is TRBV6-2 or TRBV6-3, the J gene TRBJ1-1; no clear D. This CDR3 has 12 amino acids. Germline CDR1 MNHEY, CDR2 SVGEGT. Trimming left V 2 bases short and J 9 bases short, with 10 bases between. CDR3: CASSYEGRKAFF. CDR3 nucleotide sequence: TGTGCCAGCAGTTACGAAGGGCGGAAAGCTTTCTTT.

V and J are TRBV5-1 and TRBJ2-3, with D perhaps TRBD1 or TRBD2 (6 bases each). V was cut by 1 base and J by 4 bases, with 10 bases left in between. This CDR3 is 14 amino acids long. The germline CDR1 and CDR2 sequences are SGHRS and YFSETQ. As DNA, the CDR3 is TGCGCCAGCAGCTTGCCCGGGGGCGCAGATACGCAGTATTTT. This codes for CASSLPGGADTQYF.

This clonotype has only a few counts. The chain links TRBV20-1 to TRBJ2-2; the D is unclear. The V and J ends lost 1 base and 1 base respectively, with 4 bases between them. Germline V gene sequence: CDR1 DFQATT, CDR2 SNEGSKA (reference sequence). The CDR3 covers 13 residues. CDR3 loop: CSARAENTGELFF. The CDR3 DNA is TGCAGTGCTAGAGCGGAGAACACCGGGGAGCTGTTTTTT.

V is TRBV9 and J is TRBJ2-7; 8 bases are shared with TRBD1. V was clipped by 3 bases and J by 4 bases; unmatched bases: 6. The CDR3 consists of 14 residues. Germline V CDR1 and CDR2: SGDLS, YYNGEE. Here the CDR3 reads CASSEQGGFYEQYF. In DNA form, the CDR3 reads TGTGCCAGCAGCGAACAGGGGGGCTTTTACGAGCAGTACTTC.

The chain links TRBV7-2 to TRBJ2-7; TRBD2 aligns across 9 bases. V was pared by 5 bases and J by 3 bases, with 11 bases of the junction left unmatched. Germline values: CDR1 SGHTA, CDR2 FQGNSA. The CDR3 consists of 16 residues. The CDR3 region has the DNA TGTGCCAGCAGCCAAAGCGGGAGGTTCGGGGACTACGAGCAGTACTTC. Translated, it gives CASSQSGRFGDYEQYF.

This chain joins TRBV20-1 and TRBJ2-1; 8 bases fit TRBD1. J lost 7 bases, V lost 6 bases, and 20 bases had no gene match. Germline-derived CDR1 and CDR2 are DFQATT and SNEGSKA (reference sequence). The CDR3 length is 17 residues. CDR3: CSAPGTGADLGYNEQFF. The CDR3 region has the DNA TGCAGTGCCCCCGGGACAGGCGCCGACCTGGGTTATAATGAGCAGTTCTTC.

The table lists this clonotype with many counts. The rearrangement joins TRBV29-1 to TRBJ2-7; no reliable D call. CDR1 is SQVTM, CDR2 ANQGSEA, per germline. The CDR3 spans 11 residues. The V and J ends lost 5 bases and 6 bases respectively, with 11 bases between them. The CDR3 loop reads CSVSRQREQYF. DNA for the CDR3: TGCAGCGTTTCCCGACAACGCGAGCAGTACTTC.

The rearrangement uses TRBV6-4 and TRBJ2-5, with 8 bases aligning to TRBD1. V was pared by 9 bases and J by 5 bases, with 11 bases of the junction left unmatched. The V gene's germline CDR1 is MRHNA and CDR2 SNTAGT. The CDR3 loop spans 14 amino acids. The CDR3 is CARTGTGRRETQYF. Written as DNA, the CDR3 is TGTGCCAGAACCGGGACAGGCCGTCGGGAGACCCAGTACTTC.

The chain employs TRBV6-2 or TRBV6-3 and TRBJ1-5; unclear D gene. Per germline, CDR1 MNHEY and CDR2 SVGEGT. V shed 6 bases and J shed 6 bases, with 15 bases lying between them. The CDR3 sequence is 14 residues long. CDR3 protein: CASSPGGFRQPQHF. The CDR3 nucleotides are TGTGCCAGCAGCCCAGGTGGATTTCGTCAGCCCCAGCATTTT.